One and the same sample provided the 27 T cell receptor beta chains below, sequenced in a study of T cells after yellow fever vaccination. TCRdb processed the 5' RACE reads anew with MiXCR; each CDR3 protein has one entry. This sample carries around 250,000 distinct CDR3 sequences, 6.9% of them seen once, and the ten largest clones take about 0.9%. Sequenced material: CD4+ T cells sorted from PBMCs, taken 15 days after the yellow fever booster vaccination. These receptors were obtained from a man younger than 45 who received the YFV17D yellow fever vaccine.

This clonotype was seen more than once but under ten times. The chain links TRBV15 to TRBJ1-2; D gene uncertain. Germline V gene data show CDR1 as LNHNV and CDR2 as YYDKDF (reference sequence). The CDR3 runs 13 residues. V was pared by 0 bases and J by 5 bases, with 7 bases between. The CDR3 region is CATSRDRSYGYTF. The CDR3 DNA follows: TGTGCCACCAGCAGAGATCGCTCTTATGGCTACACCTTC. Drawing the rest from reference TRBV15 and TRBJ1-2, the complete variable domain is DAMVIQNPRYQVTQFGKPVTLSCSQTLNHNVMYWYQQKSSQAPKLLFHYYDKDFNNEADTPDNFQSRRPNTSFCFLDIRSPGLGDTAMYLCATSRDRSYGYTFGSGTRLTVV.

The chain has TRBV12-3 or TRBV12-4 and TRBJ1-5; TRBD1 is a possible D gene (5 bases). The CDR3 spans 16 residues. V was cut by 1 base and J by 6 bases, with 16 bases left in between. The DNA of the CDR3 is TGTGCCAGCAGTTTAGGTCTTGGGGGAGGTGGTCAGCCCCAGCATTTT. Encoded protein: CASSLGLGGGGQPQHF.

This clonotype was counted only a few times. The J gene is TRBJ2-3, the V gene TRBV5-5; D not certain. The germline V and J ends were trimmed by 5 bases and 4 bases, with 14 bases remaining between them. The CDR3 spans 14 residues. CDR1 is SGHKS, CDR2 YYEKEE, per germline (reference sequence). The CDR3: CASSPGGHPDTQYF. DNA for the CDR3: TGTGCCAGCAGTCCTGGCGGCCATCCAGATACGCAGTATTTT.

This clonotype has more than one count but fewer than ten. This sequence joins TRBV2 and TRBJ2-1, with 13 bases fitting TRBD2. V gave up 5 bases and J gave up 7 bases; unmatched junction bases: 11. CDR1 is SNHLY and CDR2 is FYNNEI in the germline V gene. The CDR3 length is 17 residues. CDR3 sequence: CASSLGDGLAGVNEQFF. CDR3 nucleotides: TGTGCCAGCAGTTTAGGGGATGGACTAGCGGGAGTAAATGAGCAGTTCTTC.

This clonotype was picked up a small number of times. This rearrangement joins TRBV5-1 to TRBJ2-5; possible D gene TRBD1, 6 bases. The CDR3 extends over 14 amino acids. Germline values: CDR1 SGHRS, CDR2 YFSETQ. V was trimmed by 4 bases and J by 5 bases, leaving 15 bases between them. Here the CDR3 DNA reads TGCGCCAGCAGCCCTACAGGGTCGGAGGAGACCCAGTACTTC. Protein sequence: CASSPTGSEETQYF.

Comments on this clonotype: A read error may explain this, as a much larger clone is one base away. The rearrangement joins TRBV20-1 to TRBJ2-1, with D unclear. Germline V gene lookup returns CDR1 DFQATT and CDR2 SNEGSKA (reference sequence). This CDR3 is 15 amino acids long. This chain's CDR3 is CRASQFSLSYNEQFF. CDR3 DNA: TGCAGAGCTAGTCAGTTTTCCCTCTCCTACAATGAGCAGTTCTTC.

This clonotype has ten or more counts. The chain is built from TRBV6-1 and TRBJ2-2; D gene uncertain. V lost 8 bases and J 6 bases, leaving 7 bases between the germline ends. Germline V gives CDR1 MNHNS, CDR2 SASEGT. CDR3 length equals 11 residues. The CDR3 loop is CASALPGELFF. In DNA, the CDR3 is TGTGCCAGCGCTTTGCCCGGGGAGCTGTTTTTT.

This clonotype was counted a few times. The genes are TRBV4-3 and TRBJ2-2; D is possibly TRBD2 (5 bases). The germline V gene encodes CDR1 LGHNA and CDR2 YSLEER. V lost 3 bases and J 3 bases, leaving 11 bases between the germline ends. The length of the CDR3 is 15 residues. The CDR3: CASSQGSGYTGELFF. CDR3 in DNA: TGCGCCAGCAGCCAGGGGAGTGGGTACACCGGGGAGCTGTTTTTT.

The sample holds a few counts of this clonotype. CDR3 sequence reads: CASRIAGPSDTQYF. The CDR3 nucleotides are TGTGCCAGCAGGATAGCGGGCCCCTCAGATACGCAGTATTTT. J is TRBJ2-3 and V is TRBV12-3 or TRBV12-4; 7 bases fit TRBD2. This CDR3 is built from 14 residues. V was pared by 6 bases and J by 4 bases, with 7 bases of the junction left unmatched.

This clonotype was found a few times. V gene TRBV10-3 combines with J gene TRBJ2-7, with D possibly matching TRBD1 (5 bases). Trimming took 2 bases from V and 6 from J, leaving 8 bases between them. Germline-derived CDR1 and CDR2 are ENHRY and SYGVKD. This CDR3 has 12 residues. The CDR3 sequence: CAISEEQGEQYF. CDR3 sequence (DNA): TGTGCCATCAGTGAGGAGCAGGGCGAGCAGTACTTC.

The gene calls are TRBV5-4 and TRBJ2-7; 10 nucleotides match TRBD1. Germline trimming cut 5 bases from V and 3 bases from J; bases unmatched to any gene: 5. The CDR3 totals 14 residues. The germline gives CDR1 SGHNT, CDR2 YYREEE (reference sequence). CDR3 DNA sequence: TGTGCCAGCAGTGCCCGGACAGGGGGCTACGAGCAGTACTTC. Translated: CASSARTGGYEQYF.

Turning to this clonotype: A junction boundary mismatches the germline segment, possibly from a read error. The chain carries TRBV7-3 and TRBJ1-1, with 7 bases aligning to TRBD1. The CDR3 sequence is 14 residues long. Germline CDR1 and CDR2: SGHTA and FQGTGA. CDR3 residues: CASSLTGVGTEAFF. CDR3 nucleotides: TGTGCCAGCAGCCTAACAGGGGTAGGAACTGAAGCTTTCTTT. The whole variable domain, remainder taken from reference TRBV7-3 and TRBJ1-1, is GAGVSQTPSNKVTEKGKYVELRCDPISGHTALYWYRQSLGQGPEFLIYFQGTGAADDSGLPNDRFFAVRPEGSVSTLKIQRTERGDSAVYLCASSLTGVGTEAFFGQGTRLTVV.

This clonotype was seen ten or more times. This chain joins TRBV7-2 and TRBJ2-3; possible D gene TRBD1, 5 bases. The germline V and J ends were trimmed by 7 bases and 1 base, with 15 bases remaining between them. Germline CDR1 and CDR2: SGHTA and FQGNSA. CDR3 length: 15 amino acids. The CDR3, as DNA: TGTGCCAGCACCCTAGGGGCCGGCGGCACAGATACGCAGTATTTT. Translation: CASTLGAGGTDTQYF.

DNA for the CDR3: TGTGCCAGCAGTTCCGGGACATCGGACTATGGCTACACCTTC. This gives the protein CASSSGTSDYGYTF. The chain carries TRBV6-5 and TRBJ1-2, with a tentative D call TRBD1 (6 bases). Germline assignment: CDR1 MNHEY and CDR2 SVGAGI. The V and J ends lost 4 bases and 3 bases respectively, with 12 bases between them. This CDR3 spans 14 amino acids.

This clonotype was counted between two and nine times. CDR3 DNA sequence: TGTGCCAGCAGCCAAGATAGCCGGGCAGGGTATGGCTACACCTTC. Translated: CASSQDSRAGYGYTF. The V and J genes are TRBV3-1 and TRBJ1-2; the D gene is possibly TRBD1 (5 bases). CDR3 length: 15 amino acids. Germline V gene sequence: CDR1 LGHDT, CDR2 YNNKEL (reference sequence). Trimming cost V 0 bases and J 5 bases, with 13 bases left between them. The entire variable domain, with the rest obtained from reference TRBV3-1 and TRBJ1-2, is as follows: DTAVSQTPKYLVTQMGNDKSIKCEQNLGHDTMYWYKQDSKKFLKIMFSYNNKELIINETVPNRFSPKSPDKAHLNLHINSLELGDSAVYFCASSQDSRAGYGYTFGSGTRLTVV.

The chain links TRBV20-1 to TRBJ2-7; TRBD2 matches 8 bases. Germline lookup yields CDR1 DFQATT and CDR2 SNEGSKA (reference sequence). The CDR3 contains 13 residues. The V gene end was trimmed by 6 bases and the J gene end by 0 bases; junction bases not matched to a gene: 4. CDR3 DNA sequence: TGCAGTGCCGGCAGCGGGAGCTCCTACGAGCAGTACTTC. This gives the protein CSAGSGSSYEQYF.

This clonotype was seen ten or more times. The chain joins TRBV6-1 to TRBJ2-2, with a possible D match to TRBD2 (5 bases). This CDR3 spans 15 amino acids. V was pared by 7 bases and J by 5 bases, with 17 bases between. The V gene's germline CDR1 is MNHNS and CDR2 SASEGT. CDR3 nucleotides: TGTGCCAGCACCCCCCCGAGGTCGGGGACCGGGGAGCTGTTTTTT. It is translated as CASTPPRSGTGELFF.

This clonotype occurred a few times. The chain is built from TRBV18 and TRBJ2-1; 12 positions match TRBD2. Losses at the gene ends were 4 bases for V and 0 bases for J; bases not matched to a gene: 10. The CDR3 consists of 19 residues. Per germline, CDR1 KGHSH and CDR2 LQKENI. Here the CDR3 DNA reads TGTGCCAGCTCACGCCTAGCGGGAGGGCCTATTGGCTCCTACAATGAGCAGTTCTTC. It specifies CASSRLAGGPIGSYNEQFF.

In this sample, this clonotype turned up a few times. V is TRBV24-1 and J is TRBJ2-1; D might be TRBD1 or TRBD2, each matching 5 bases. The CDR3 sequence is 15 residues long. The V end lost 4 bases, the J end lost 7 bases, and 16 bases lay between the germline ends. Germline V CDR1 and CDR2: KGHDR, SFDVKD. The CDR3 is CATSEPGRWGNEQFF. CDR3 coding DNA: TGTGCCACCAGTGAACCGGGACGATGGGGGAATGAGCAGTTCTTC.

This clonotype was detected ten times or more. The J gene is TRBJ2-6, the V gene TRBV7-8; no definite D call. CDR1 SGHVS and CDR2 FQNEAQ come from the germline V gene. The CDR3 has 14 residues. The germline V and J ends were trimmed by 2 bases and 2 bases, with 4 bases remaining between them. This CDR3 reads CASSLLTGANVLTF. CDR3 bases: TGTGCCAGCAGCTTATTGACTGGGGCCAACGTCCTGACTTTC.

This clonotype was detected a few times. The chain joins TRBV5-1 to TRBJ2-7; D perhaps matches TRBD1 (6 bases). The CDR3 spans 14 residues. Trimming cost V 0 bases and J 5 bases, with 12 bases left between them. Germline values: CDR1 SGHRS, CDR2 YFSETQ. CDR3 sequence reads: CASSLGQESDEQYF. The CDR3 DNA is TGCGCCAGCAGCTTGGGACAGGAATCTGACGAGCAGTACTTC.

This clonotype was seen a few times. This chain links TRBV27 with TRBJ2-1, with 8 nucleotides matching TRBD1. CDR1 is MNHEY and CDR2 is SMNVEV in the germline V gene (reference sequence). V shed 6 bases and J 7 bases; nucleotides not matched to a gene: 8. CDR3 length equals 14 residues. CDR3 sequence reads: CASSPGQAPNEQFF. In DNA, the CDR3 is TGTGCCAGCAGCCCGGGACAGGCTCCAAATGAGCAGTTCTTC.

This clonotype came up many times. The chain couples TRBV20-1 to TRBJ1-5; 7 bases are shared with TRBD1. Per the germline V gene, CDR1 is DFQATT and CDR2 is SNEGSKA (reference sequence). This CDR3 has 17 amino acids. J gave up 0 bases and V 0 bases, and 8 bases lay outside the gene matches. The CDR3 is CSARERGTVYSNQPQHF. The CDR3 nucleotides read TGCAGTGCTAGAGAGAGAGGGACAGTCTATAGCAATCAGCCCCAGCATTTT.

This clonotype was recorded a few times. The V gene is TRBV5-1, the J gene TRBJ2-1; 11 positions match TRBD2. The ends lost 1 base at V and 7 bases at J; junction bases unmatched: 7. Germline CDR1 is SGHRS and CDR2 is YFSETQ. This CDR3 is built from 16 residues. The CDR3 protein is CASSLTGLAGGNEQFF. DNA of the CDR3: TGCGCCAGCAGCTTGACCGGACTAGCGGGCGGGAATGAGCAGTTCTTC.

The chain joins TRBV14 to TRBJ2-7, with TRBD2 identical over 7 bases. There are 14 residues in the CDR3. Germline V gives CDR1 SGHDN, CDR2 FVKESK. V dropped 2 bases and J dropped 3; count of bases not matched to a gene: 4. CDR3 in amino acids: CASSQQSGIYEQYF. In nucleotides, the CDR3 is TGTGCCAGCAGCCAACAAAGCGGGATCTACGAGCAGTACTTC.

This clonotype was detected a few times. This chain joins TRBV12-3 or TRBV12-4 and TRBJ1-4; tentative D call: TRBD1 (6 bases). V was cut by 5 bases and J by 8 bases, with 24 bases left in between. The CDR3 totals 17 residues. The CDR3 DNA is TGTGCCAGCAGTCTCAAAACCCACGGGACATCCGCCGAAAAACTGTTTTTT. It yields the protein CASSLKTHGTSAEKLFF.

The chain has TRBV2 and TRBJ1-5; D gene ambiguous. V shed 6 bases and J shed 6 bases, with 12 bases lying between them. The CDR3 spans 13 residues. The germline CDR1 and CDR2 sequences are SNHLY and FYNNEI. The CDR3 loop is CASRSQEVQPQHF. Here the CDR3 DNA reads TGTGCCAGCAGGTCTCAGGAGGTTCAGCCCCAGCATTTT.